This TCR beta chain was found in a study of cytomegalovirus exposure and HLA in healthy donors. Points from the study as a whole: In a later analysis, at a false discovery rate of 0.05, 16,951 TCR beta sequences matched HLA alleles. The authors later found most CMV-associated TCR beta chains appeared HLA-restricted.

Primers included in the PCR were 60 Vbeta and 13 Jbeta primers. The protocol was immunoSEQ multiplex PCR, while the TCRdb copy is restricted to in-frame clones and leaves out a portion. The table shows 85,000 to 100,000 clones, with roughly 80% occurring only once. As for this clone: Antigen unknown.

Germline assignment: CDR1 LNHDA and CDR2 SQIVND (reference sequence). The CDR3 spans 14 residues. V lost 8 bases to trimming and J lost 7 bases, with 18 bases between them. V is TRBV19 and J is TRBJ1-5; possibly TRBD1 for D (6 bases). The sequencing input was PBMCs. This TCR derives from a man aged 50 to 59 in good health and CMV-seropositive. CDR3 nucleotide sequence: TGTGCCAGTCGGGAACAGGGCCGGGAACAGCCCCAGCATTTT. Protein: CASREQGREQPQHF. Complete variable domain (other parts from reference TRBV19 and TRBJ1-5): DGGITQSPKYLFRKEGQNVTLSCEQNLNHDAMYWYRQDPGQGLRLIYYSQIVNDFQKGDIAEGYSVSREKKESFPLTVTSAQKNPTAFYLCASREQGREQPQHFGDGTRLSIL.